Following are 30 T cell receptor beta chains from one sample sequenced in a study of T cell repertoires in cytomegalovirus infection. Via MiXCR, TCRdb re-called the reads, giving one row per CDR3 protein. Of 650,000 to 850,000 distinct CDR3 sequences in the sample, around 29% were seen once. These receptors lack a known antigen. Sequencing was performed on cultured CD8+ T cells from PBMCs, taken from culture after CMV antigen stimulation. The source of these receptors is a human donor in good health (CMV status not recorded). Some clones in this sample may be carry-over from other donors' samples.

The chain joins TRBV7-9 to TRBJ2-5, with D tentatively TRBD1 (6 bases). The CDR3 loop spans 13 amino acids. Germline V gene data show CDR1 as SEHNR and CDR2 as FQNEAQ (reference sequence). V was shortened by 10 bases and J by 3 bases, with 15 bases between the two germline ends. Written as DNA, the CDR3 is TGTGCCACCACAGGGAATGAAGAAGAGACCCAGTACTTC. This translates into CATTGNEEETQYF. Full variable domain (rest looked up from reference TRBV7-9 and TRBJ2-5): DTGVSQNPRHKITKRGQNVTFRCDPISEHNRLYWYRQTLGQGPEFLTYFQNEAQLEKSRLLSDRFSAERPKGSFSTLEIQRTEQGDSAMYLCATTGNEEETQYFGPGTRLLVL.

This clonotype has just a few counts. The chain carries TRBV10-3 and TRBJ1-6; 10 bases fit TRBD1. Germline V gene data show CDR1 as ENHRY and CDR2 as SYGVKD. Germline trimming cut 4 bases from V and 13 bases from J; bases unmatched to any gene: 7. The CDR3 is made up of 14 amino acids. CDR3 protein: CAISGPGQGNPLHF. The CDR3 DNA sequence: TGTGCCATCAGTGGGCCGGGACAGGGGAATCCCCTCCACTTT.

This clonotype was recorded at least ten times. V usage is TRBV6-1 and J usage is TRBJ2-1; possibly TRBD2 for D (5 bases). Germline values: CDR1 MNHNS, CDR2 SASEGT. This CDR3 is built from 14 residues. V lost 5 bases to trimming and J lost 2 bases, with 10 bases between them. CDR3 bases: TGTGCCAGCAGTATAAGGGAGACCTACAATGAGCAGTTCTTC. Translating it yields CASSIRETYNEQFF.

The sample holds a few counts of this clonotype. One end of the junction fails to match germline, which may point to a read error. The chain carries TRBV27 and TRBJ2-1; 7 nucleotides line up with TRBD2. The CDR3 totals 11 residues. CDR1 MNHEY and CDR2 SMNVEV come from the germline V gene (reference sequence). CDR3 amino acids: CASSPGGGKIF. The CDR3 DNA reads TGTGCCAGCAGTCCTGGCGGGGGAAAGATCTTC.

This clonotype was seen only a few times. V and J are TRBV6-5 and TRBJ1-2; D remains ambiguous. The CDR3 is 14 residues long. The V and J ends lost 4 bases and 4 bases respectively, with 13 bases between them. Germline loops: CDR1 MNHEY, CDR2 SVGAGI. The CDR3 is CASSSIPQSYGYTF. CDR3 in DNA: TGTGCCAGCAGTTCTATCCCACAGAGCTATGGCTACACCTTC.

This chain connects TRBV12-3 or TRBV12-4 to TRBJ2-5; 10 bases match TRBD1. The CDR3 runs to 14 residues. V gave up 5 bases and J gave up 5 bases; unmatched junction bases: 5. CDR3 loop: CASSGQGVWETQYF. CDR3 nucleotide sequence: TGTGCCAGCAGTGGACAGGGGGTCTGGGAGACCCAGTACTTC.

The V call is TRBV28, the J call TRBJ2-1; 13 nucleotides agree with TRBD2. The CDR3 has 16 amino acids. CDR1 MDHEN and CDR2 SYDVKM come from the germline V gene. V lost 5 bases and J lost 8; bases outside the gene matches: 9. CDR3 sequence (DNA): TGTGCCAGCAGTGAAGGGACTAGCGGGGCGGGCGATGAGCAGTTCTTC. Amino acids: CASSEGTSGAGDEQFF.

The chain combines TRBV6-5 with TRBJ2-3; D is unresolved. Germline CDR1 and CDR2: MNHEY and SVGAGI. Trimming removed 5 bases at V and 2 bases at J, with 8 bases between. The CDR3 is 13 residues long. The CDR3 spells CASSVVNTDTQYF. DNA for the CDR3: TGTGCCAGCAGTGTCGTAAACACAGATACGCAGTATTTT.

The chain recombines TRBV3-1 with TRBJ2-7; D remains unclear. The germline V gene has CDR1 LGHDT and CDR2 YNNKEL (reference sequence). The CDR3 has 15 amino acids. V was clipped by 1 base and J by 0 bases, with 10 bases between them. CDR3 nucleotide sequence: TGTGCCAGCAGCCAAGGGCAGCTCAGCTCCTACGAGCAGTACTTC. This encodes CASSQGQLSSYEQYF.

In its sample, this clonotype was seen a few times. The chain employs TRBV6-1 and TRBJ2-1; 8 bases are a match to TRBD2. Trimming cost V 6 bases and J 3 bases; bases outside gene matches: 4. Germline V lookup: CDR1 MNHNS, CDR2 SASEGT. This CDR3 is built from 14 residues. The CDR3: CASSTGGVYNEQFF. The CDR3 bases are TGTGCCAGCAGCACGGGGGGGGTCTACAATGAGCAGTTCTTC.

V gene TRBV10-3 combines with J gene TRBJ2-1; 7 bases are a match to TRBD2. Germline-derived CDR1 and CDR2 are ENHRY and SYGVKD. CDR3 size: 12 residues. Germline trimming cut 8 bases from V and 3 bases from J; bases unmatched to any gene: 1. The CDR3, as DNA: TGTGCCATCCTAGCGGACTACAATGAGCAGTTCTTC. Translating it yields CAILADYNEQFF.

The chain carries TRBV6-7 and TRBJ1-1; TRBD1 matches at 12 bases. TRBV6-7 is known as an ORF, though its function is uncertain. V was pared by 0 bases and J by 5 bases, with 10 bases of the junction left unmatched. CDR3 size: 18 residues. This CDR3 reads CASSYSIGTGGRWTEAFF. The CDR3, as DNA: TGTGCCAGCAGTTACTCGATTGGGACAGGGGGCAGATGGACTGAAGCTTTCTTT.

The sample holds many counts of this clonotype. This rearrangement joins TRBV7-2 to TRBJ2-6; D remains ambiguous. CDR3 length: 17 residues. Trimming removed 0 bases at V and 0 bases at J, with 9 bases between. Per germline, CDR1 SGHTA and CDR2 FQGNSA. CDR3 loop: CASSLALRNSGANVLTF. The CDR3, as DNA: TGTGCCAGCAGCTTAGCTTTGCGCAACTCTGGGGCCAACGTCCTGACTTTC.

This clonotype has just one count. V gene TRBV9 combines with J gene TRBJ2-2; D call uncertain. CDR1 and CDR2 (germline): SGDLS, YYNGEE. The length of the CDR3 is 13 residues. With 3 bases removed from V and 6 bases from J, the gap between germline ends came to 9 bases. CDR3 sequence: CASSGRSPGELFF. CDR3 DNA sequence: TGTGCCAGCAGCGGTAGGAGCCCCGGGGAGCTGTTTTTT.

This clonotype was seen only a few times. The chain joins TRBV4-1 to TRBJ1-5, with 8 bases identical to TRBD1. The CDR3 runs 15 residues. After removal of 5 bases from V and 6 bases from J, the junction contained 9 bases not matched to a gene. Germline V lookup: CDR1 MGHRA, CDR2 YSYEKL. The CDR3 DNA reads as TGCGCCAGCAGCTACCGGACAGGGAGTACTCAGCCCCAGCATTTT. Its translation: CASSYRTGSTQPQHF.

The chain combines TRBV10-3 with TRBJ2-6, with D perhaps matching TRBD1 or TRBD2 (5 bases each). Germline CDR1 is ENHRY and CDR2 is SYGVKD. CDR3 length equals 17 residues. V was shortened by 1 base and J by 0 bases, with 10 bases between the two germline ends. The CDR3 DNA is TGTGCCATCAGTGAGTGGGACGGTAGCTCTGGGGCCAACGTCCTGACTTTC. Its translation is CAISEWDGSSGANVLTF.

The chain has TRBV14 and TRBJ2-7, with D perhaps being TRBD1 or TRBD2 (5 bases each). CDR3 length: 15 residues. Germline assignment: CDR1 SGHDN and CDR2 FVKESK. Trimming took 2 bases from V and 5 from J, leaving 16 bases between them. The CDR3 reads CASSQMGRPIDEQYF. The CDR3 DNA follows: TGTGCCAGCAGCCAAATGGGACGACCCATAGACGAGCAGTACTTC.

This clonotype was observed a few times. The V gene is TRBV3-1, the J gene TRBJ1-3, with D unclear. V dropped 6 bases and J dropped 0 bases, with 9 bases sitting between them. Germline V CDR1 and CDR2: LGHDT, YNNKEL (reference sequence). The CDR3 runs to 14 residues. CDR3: CASRKEVSGNTIYF. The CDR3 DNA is TGTGCCAGCAGGAAAGAAGTCTCTGGAAACACCATATATTTT.

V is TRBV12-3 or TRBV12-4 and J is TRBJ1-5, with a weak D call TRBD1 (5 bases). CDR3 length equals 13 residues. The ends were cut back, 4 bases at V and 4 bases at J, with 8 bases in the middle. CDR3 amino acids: CASSWGKNQPQHF. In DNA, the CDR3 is TGTGCCAGCAGTTGGGGCAAAAATCAGCCCCAGCATTTT.

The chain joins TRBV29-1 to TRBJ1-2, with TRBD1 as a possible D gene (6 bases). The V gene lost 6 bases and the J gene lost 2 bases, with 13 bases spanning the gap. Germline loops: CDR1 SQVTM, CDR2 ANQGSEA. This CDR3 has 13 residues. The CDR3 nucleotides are TGCAGCGTCGAGGACAGACTAAACTATGGCTACACCTTC. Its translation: CSVEDRLNYGYTF.

The CDR3, as DNA: TGTGCCAGCAGGCACCTAGGGGTAGGAGACAATGAGCAGTTCTTC. Its translation is CASRHLGVGDNEQFF. This chain joins TRBV7-6 and TRBJ2-1, with a possible D match to TRBD1 (5 bases). Germline CDR1 is SGHVS and CDR2 is FNYEAQ. V gave up 6 bases and J gave up 5 bases, with 17 bases separating them. The CDR3 totals 15 residues.

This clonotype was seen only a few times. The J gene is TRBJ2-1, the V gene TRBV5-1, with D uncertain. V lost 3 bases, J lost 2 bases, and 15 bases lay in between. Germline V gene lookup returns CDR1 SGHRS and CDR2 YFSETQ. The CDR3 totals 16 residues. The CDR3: CASSSHARSAYNEQFF. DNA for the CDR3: TGCGCCAGCAGCTCTCATGCGCGCAGTGCCTACAATGAGCAGTTCTTC.

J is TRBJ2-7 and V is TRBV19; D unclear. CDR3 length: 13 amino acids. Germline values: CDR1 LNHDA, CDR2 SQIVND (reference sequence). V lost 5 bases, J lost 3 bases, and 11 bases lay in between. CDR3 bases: TGTGCCAGTAGTGTCACGTCTCTCTACGAGCAGTACTTC. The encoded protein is CASSVTSLYEQYF.

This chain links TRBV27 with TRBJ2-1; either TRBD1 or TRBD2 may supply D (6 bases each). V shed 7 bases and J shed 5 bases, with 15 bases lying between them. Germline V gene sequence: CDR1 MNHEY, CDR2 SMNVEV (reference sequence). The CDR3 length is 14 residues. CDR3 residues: CASTRSGGHNEQFF. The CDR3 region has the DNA TGTGCCAGCACCCGTAGTGGGGGGCACAATGAGCAGTTCTTC.

The DNA of the CDR3 is TGTGCCAGCAGTGAAGGGACAGATAGCACAGATACGCAGTATTTT. It specifies CASSEGTDSTDTQYF. The rearrangement links TRBV2 to TRBJ2-3, with a weak D call TRBD1 (6 bases). The CDR3 length is 15 residues. Trimming shortened V by 1 base and J by 0 bases, and 8 bases separated the two germline ends. Per the germline V gene, CDR1 is SNHLY and CDR2 is FYNNEI.

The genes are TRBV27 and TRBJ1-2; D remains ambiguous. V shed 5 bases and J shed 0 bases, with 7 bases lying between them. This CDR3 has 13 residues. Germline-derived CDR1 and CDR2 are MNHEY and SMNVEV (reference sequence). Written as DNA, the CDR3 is TGTGCCAGCAGTGGCAGCCCTAACTATGGCTACACCTTC. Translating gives CASSGSPNYGYTF.

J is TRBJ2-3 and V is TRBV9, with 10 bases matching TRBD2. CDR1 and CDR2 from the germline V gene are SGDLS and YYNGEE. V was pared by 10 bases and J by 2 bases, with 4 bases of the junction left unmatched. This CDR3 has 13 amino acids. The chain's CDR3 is CAAGTSDTDTQYF. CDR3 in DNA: TGTGCCGCAGGGACTAGCGACACAGATACGCAGTATTTT.

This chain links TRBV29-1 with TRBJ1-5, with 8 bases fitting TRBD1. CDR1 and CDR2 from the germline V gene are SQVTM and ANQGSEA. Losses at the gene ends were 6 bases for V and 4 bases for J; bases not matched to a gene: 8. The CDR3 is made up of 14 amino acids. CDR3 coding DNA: TGCAGCGTAGTCGACAGGGGATTTAATCAGCCCCAGCATTTT. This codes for CSVVDRGFNQPQHF.

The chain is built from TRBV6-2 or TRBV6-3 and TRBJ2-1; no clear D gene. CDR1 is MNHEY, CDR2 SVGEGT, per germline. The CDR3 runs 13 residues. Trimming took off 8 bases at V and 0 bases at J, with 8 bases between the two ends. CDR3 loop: CASGRLSYNEQFF. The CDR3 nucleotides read TGTGCCAGCGGACGACTCTCCTACAATGAGCAGTTCTTC.

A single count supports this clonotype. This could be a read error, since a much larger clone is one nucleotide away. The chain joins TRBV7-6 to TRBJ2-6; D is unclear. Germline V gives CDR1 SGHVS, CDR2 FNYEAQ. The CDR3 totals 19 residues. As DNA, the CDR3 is TGTGTCAGCAGGCCCCCACGTGCCTCCCTTCTCTCTGGGGCCAACGTCCTGACTTTC. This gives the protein CVSRPPRASLLSGANVLTF.